This T cell receptor (beta chain) emerged from a study of cytomegalovirus exposure and HLA in healthy donors. Findings of the study overall: Accurate prediction of most subjects' HLA-A and HLA-B alleles from TCR beta sequences was reported. Serostatus for CMV was the only available immune exposure information.

This CDR3 region has 15 residues. Germline CDR1 and CDR2: SGHAT and FQNNGV. The ends lost 8 bases at V and 2 bases at J; junction bases unmatched: 7. PCR primers comprised 60 Vbeta and 13 Jbeta primers. The table came from immunoSEQ multiplex PCR; TCRdb's copy has only in-frame clones and leaves some out. Of 150,000 or so clones in the sample, roughly 79% were seen once. Worth noting for this clone: Its antigen is undetermined.

Input material: PBMCs. V gene TRBV11-2 combines with J gene TRBJ2-2; 8 bases agree with TRBD2. The source is a woman aged 40 to 50 in good health and CMV-seropositive. For the CDR3, the DNA is TGTGCCAGCGCTTCGGCGGGGGGAAACACCGGGGAGCTGTTTTTT. Residues: CASASAGGNTGELFF.